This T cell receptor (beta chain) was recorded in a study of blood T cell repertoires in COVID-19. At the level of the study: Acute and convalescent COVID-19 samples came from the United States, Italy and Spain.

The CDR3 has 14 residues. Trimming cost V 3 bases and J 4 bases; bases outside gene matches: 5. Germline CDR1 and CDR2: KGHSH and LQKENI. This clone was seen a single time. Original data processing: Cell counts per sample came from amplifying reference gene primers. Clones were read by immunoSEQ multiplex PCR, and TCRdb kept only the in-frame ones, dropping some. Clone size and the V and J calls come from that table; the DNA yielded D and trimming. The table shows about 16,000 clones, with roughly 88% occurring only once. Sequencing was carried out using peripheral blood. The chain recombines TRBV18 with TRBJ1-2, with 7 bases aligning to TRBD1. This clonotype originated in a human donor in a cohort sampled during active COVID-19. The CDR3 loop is CASSPTGIGYGYTF. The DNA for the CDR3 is TGTGCCAGCTCACCGACAGGGATTGGCTATGGCTACACCTTC.